The 9 T cell receptor beta chains given below trace back to one sample, sequenced in a study of OX40 agonist ivuxolimab in advanced cancers. Receptor amplification or capture employed the immunoSEQ multiplex PCR assay. TCRdb obtained this table from immuneACCESS and retained in-frame rearrangements with V and J assigned. These tables miss some clones; where compared with another copy, unresolved V genes account for less than half of the shortfall, and the remainder is unexplained. The sample table contains approximately 94,000 clones; only one count was recorded for 80% to 90% of them. Of the sample, 1% to 1.3% is held by the ten largest clones. The material sequenced was CD4+ or CD8+ T cells sorted from blood, taken in a trial of the OX40 agonist ivuxolimab. The receptors here all came from an adult with an advanced solid tumor such as melanoma, head and neck, liver or kidney cancer.

The V gene is TRBV18, the J gene TRBJ2-7; the match to TRBD1 covers 10 bases. This CDR3 spans 14 amino acids. Trimming at V came to 1 base and at J to 3 bases, leaving 0 bases not matched to a gene. Germline CDR1 and CDR2: KGHSH and LQKENI. CDR3 DNA sequence: TGTGCCAGCTCACCACGGGACAGGGGCTACGAGCAGTACTTC. It is translated as CASSPRDRGYEQYF.

The chain recombines TRBV28 with TRBJ2-1; 11 nucleotides align to TRBD2. The CDR3 is 15 residues long. CDR1 and CDR2 from the germline V gene are MDHEN and SYDVKM. After removal of 3 bases from V and 6 bases from J, the junction contained 4 bases not matched to a gene. CDR3 amino acids: CASSFDLAGGNEQFF. CDR3 nucleotide sequence: TGTGCCAGCAGTTTTGATCTAGCGGGGGGCAATGAGCAGTTCTTC.

This chain joins TRBV7-2 and TRBJ1-3; D is unclear. The CDR3 length is 14 residues. Germline CDR1 reads SGHTA; CDR2 reads FQGNSA. Between the trimmed V and J ends, which lost 3 bases and 3 bases, there was a span of 9 bases. The DNA of the CDR3 is TGTGCCAGCAGCTTGATAGCAGATGGAAACACCATATATTTT. The encoded protein is CASSLIADGNTIYF. The whole variable domain, filled in from reference TRBV7-2 and TRBJ1-3, reads GAGVSQSPSNKVTEKGKDVELRCDPISGHTALYWYRQSLGQGLEFLIYFQGNSAPDKSGLPSDRFSAERTGGSVSTLTIQRTQQEDSAVYLCASSLIADGNTIYFGEGSWLTVV.

This clone has only one observation. The chain couples TRBV5-1 to TRBJ2-1; D is possibly TRBD2 (6 bases). The V end was cut by 0 bases, the J end by 2 bases, with 9 bases between. The CDR3 spans 15 residues. The germline V gene encodes CDR1 SGHRS and CDR2 YFSETQ. The CDR3 reads CASSLDGGTYNEQFF. The CDR3 DNA reads as TGCGCCAGCAGCTTGGACGGGGGAACCTACAATGAGCAGTTCTTC.

The rearrangement links TRBV9 to TRBJ1-3; the D is unclear. V gave up 0 bases and J gave up 0 bases, with 1 base separating them. The CDR3 extends over 13 amino acids. Germline assignment: CDR1 SGDLS and CDR2 YYNGEE. CDR3 sequence reads: CASSVDSGNTIYF. CDR3 in DNA: TGTGCCAGCAGCGTAGACTCTGGAAACACCATATATTTT.

The gene calls are TRBV7-2 and TRBJ1-1; 9 bases line up with TRBD1. V was clipped by 3 bases and J by 4 bases; unmatched bases: 3. The CDR3 length is 14 residues. Germline lookup yields CDR1 SGHTA and CDR2 FQGNSA. This chain's CDR3 is CASSLDRGTTEAFF. The DNA for the CDR3 is TGTGCCAGCAGCTTGGACAGGGGCACCACTGAAGCTTTCTTT.

The chain carries TRBV5-1 and TRBJ2-7; TRBD1 agrees at 7 bases. This CDR3 is built from 14 residues. The V gene's germline CDR1 is SGHRS and CDR2 YFSETQ. V shed 2 bases, J shed 2 bases, and the junction held 4 bases outside the gene matches. The CDR3 spells CASSLQGPTYEQYF. The CDR3 nucleotides read TGCGCCAGCAGCTTACAGGGGCCCACCTACGAGCAGTACTTC.

This clone was detected once. This chain uses TRBV6-1 with TRBJ1-5, with D possibly TRBD1 on 6 matching bases. In germline, CDR1 is MNHNS, CDR2 SASEGT. V lost 6 bases and J 4 bases, leaving 10 bases between the germline ends. The CDR3 contains 13 residues. CDR3 loop: CASRRDTNQPQHF. The CDR3 nucleotides are TGTGCCAGCAGACGGGACACTAATCAGCCCCAGCATTTT.

For the CDR3, the DNA is TGTGCCAGCAGTGTAACACAACCCCGGGACAGGGGGTTCTCCTACGAGCAGTACTTC. Encoded protein: CASSVTQPRDRGFSYEQYF. The chain carries TRBV6-1 and TRBJ2-7, with 11 nucleotides matching TRBD1. Germline V gene data show CDR1 as MNHNS and CDR2 as SASEGT. The CDR3 is 19 amino acids. Losses at the gene ends were 4 bases for V and 0 bases for J; bases not matched to a gene: 14.